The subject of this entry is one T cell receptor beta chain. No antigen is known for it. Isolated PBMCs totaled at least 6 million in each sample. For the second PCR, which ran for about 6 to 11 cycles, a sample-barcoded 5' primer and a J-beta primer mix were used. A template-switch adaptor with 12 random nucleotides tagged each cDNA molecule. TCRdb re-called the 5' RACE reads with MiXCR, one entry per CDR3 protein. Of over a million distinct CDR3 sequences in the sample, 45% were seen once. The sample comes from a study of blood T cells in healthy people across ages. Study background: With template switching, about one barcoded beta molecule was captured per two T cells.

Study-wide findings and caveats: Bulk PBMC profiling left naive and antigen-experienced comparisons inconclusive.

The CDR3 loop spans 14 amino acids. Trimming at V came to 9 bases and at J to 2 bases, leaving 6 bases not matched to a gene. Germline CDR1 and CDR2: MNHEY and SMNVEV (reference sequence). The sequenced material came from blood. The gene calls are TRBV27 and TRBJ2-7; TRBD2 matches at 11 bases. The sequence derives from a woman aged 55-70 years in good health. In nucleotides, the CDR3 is TGTGCCAGTGCTCCGGGACTAGCGGCCTACGAGCAGTACTTC. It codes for CASAPGLAAYEQYF.